This entry lists 21 T cell receptor beta chains sequenced from one sample in a study of cytomegalovirus exposure and HLA in healthy donors. The PCR was carried out with 60 Vbeta primers and 13 Jbeta primers. Method: immunoSEQ multiplex PCR; TCRdb's copy keeps in-frame clones and lacks some. Of about 250,000 clones listed, 78% are singletons. The specimen was PBMCs. These receptor sequences come from a boy under 18 in good health and CMV-seronegative.

This clone came up once. The chain joins TRBV15 to TRBJ2-1; 9 positions match TRBD2. In germline, CDR1 is LNHNV, CDR2 YYDKDF (reference sequence). V lost 6 bases, J lost 4 bases, and 7 bases stayed unmatched. The CDR3 sequence is 15 residues long. DNA for the CDR3: TGTGCCACCAGAGAGCGGGGGGAACTTTACAATGAGCAGTTCTTC. Its protein product is CATRERGELYNEQFF.

The CDR3 sequence: CAWSVGRSTDTQYF. CDR3 DNA sequence: TGTGCCTGGAGTGTGGGGCGGAGCACAGATACGCAGTATTTT. V is TRBV30 and J is TRBJ2-3; D may be TRBD1 (5 bases). V lost 0 bases and J 0 bases, leaving 7 bases between the germline ends. This CDR3 contains 14 residues. Germline loops: CDR1 GTSNPN, CDR2 SVGIG (reference sequence).

The V and J genes are TRBV29-1 and TRBJ2-7; 8 positions match TRBD2. CDR3 length: 13 residues. From germline, CDR1 is SQVTM and CDR2 ANQGSEA. V lost 6 bases, J lost 5 bases, and 9 bases stayed unmatched. In nucleotides, the CDR3 is TGCAGCGTCGTCCCGGGGGGGCTCCACGAGCAGTACTTC. This encodes CSVVPGGLHEQYF.

This clone is a singleton in its sample. The chain has TRBV30 and TRBJ2-5; 8 bases fit TRBD2. This CDR3 is built from 14 residues. Per the germline V gene, CDR1 is GTSNPN and CDR2 is SVGIG (reference sequence). V shed 5 bases and J 1 base; nucleotides not matched to a gene: 6. CDR3 amino acids: CAWGSGGLQETQYF. The CDR3 nucleotides read TGTGCCTGGGGGAGCGGGGGCCTCCAAGAGACCCAGTACTTC. Complete variable domain (other parts from reference TRBV30 and TRBJ2-5): SQTIHQWPATLVQPVGSPLSLECTVEGTSNPNLYWYRQAAGRGLQLLFYSVGIGQISSEVPQNLSASRPQDRQFILSSKKLLLSDSGFYLCAWGSGGLQETQYFGPGTRLLVL.

The V gene is TRBV7-6, the J gene TRBJ2-3; TRBD1 is a possible D gene (5 bases). Trimming cost V 6 bases and J 3 bases, with 16 bases left between them. Germline lookup yields CDR1 SGHVS and CDR2 FNYEAQ. The CDR3 sequence is 15 residues long. CDR3: CASRITPQDTDTQYF. The CDR3 nucleotides are TGTGCCAGCAGAATTACTCCACAGGATACAGATACGCAGTATTTT.

The chain has TRBV19 and TRBJ1-1, with 9 bases that match TRBD1. The germline CDR1 and CDR2 sequences are LNHDA and SQIVND (reference sequence). V dropped 8 bases and J dropped 4; count of bases not matched to a gene: 5. CDR3 length equals 13 residues. The chain's CDR3 is CASGTGGPTEAFF. CDR3 DNA sequence: TGTGCCAGTGGAACAGGGGGCCCCACTGAAGCTTTCTTT. Together with reference TRBV19 and TRBJ1-1, the CDR3 gives the full variable domain: DGGITQSPKYLFRKEGQNVTLSCEQNLNHDAMYWYRQDPGQGLRLIYYSQIVNDFQKGDIAEGYSVSREKKESFPLTVTSAQKNPTAFYLCASGTGGPTEAFFGQGTRLTVV.

This sequence joins TRBV20-1 and TRBJ1-2, with D unclear. The germline gives CDR1 DFQATT, CDR2 SNEGSKA (reference sequence). The germline V and J ends were trimmed by 5 bases and 8 bases, with 12 bases remaining between them. The CDR3 has 11 residues. CDR3 DNA: TGCAGTGCTGTTACAAACGGGGGCTACACCTTC. It yields the protein CSAVTNGGYTF.

The table lists this clone with a few counts. The chain is built from TRBV6-1 and TRBJ2-1; 12 positions agree with TRBD2. V dropped 10 bases and J dropped 7; count of bases not matched to a gene: 11. The germline gives CDR1 MNHNS, CDR2 SASEGT. The CDR3 has 15 residues. Written as DNA, the CDR3 is TGTGCCACCACCTCTAGCGGGAGGGCCATTAATGAGCAGTTCTTC. Its translation is CATTSSGRAINEQFF.

The chain combines TRBV11-3 with TRBJ1-6, with 7 bases lining up with TRBD1. J gave up 10 bases and V 8 bases, and 8 bases lay outside the gene matches. Germline lookup yields CDR1 SGHNT and CDR2 YENEEA. This CDR3 has 13 amino acids. This CDR3 is CASRVAGGSPLHF. The CDR3 nucleotides are TGTGCCAGCCGCGTGGCAGGGGGATCACCCCTCCACTTT.

This sequence joins TRBV10-3 and TRBJ1-1; 7 nucleotides align to TRBD1. CDR3 length equals 14 residues. The germline CDR1 and CDR2 sequences are ENHRY and SYGVKD. The V segment lost 10 bases and the J segment 5 bases; nucleotides outside the gene matches: 13. CDR3 loop: CATSRRGQMTEAFF. CDR3 coding DNA: TGTGCCACTTCACGAAGGGGACAGATGACTGAAGCTTTCTTT.

Only a few counts were recorded for this clone. A read error may be the cause here, since a much bigger clone is one base away. V gene TRBV4-1 combines with J gene TRBJ2-7, with 16 bases identical to TRBD2. V shed 0 bases, J shed 7 bases, and the junction held 6 bases outside the gene matches. Germline lookup yields CDR1 MGHRA and CDR2 YSYEKL. This CDR3 has 17 residues. The DNA of the CDR3 is TGCGCCAGCAGCCAAGAGGGACTAGCGGGAGGGCCGGGGGAGCAGTACTTC. Translating it yields CASSQEGLAGGPGEQYF.

A few counts support this clone. The chain links TRBV7-9 to TRBJ1-5; D is undetermined. CDR1 SEHNR and CDR2 FQNEAQ come from the germline V gene (reference sequence). The CDR3 contains 18 residues. The germline V and J ends were trimmed by 4 bases and 0 bases, with 19 bases remaining between them. This CDR3 reads CASSSSVWADYSNQPQHF. The DNA of the CDR3 is TGTGCCAGCAGCTCCTCCGTGTGGGCCGATTATAGCAATCAGCCCCAGCATTTT.

J is TRBJ1-5 and V is TRBV19, with 9 bases matching TRBD1. The germline V gene has CDR1 LNHDA and CDR2 SQIVND (reference sequence). This CDR3 is 15 amino acids long. After removal of 8 bases from V and 2 bases from J, the junction contained 7 bases not matched to a gene. This CDR3 is CASLKQGAGNQPQHF. The CDR3 DNA sequence: TGTGCCAGTCTTAAACAGGGGGCTGGCAATCAGCCCCAGCATTTT.

This clone was recorded only once. The chain employs TRBV2 and TRBJ2-3; D gene uncertain. Germline lookup yields CDR1 SNHLY and CDR2 FYNNEI. Between the trimmed V and J ends, which lost 5 bases and 3 bases, there was a span of 6 bases. CDR3 length: 12 residues. The DNA for the CDR3 is TGTGCCAGCAGTTCCCGGACAGATACGCAGTATTTT. Residues: CASSSRTDTQYF.

V and J are TRBV10-1 and TRBJ2-3, with TRBD2 as a possible D gene (6 bases). With 0 bases removed from V and 6 bases from J, the gap between germline ends came to 10 bases. The CDR3 totals 14 residues. Germline CDR1 reads WNHNN; CDR2 reads SYGVQD (reference sequence). The CDR3 DNA sequence: TGCGCCAGCAGTGAGTCGACTAGGGCCGATACGCAGTATTTT. Its translation: CASSESTRADTQYF.

This chain joins TRBV27 and TRBJ2-7; TRBD2 might be the D (6 bases). This CDR3 has 16 amino acids. Trimming left V 5 bases short and J 3 bases short, with 20 bases between. Germline V gives CDR1 MNHEY, CDR2 SMNVEV (reference sequence). The CDR3 DNA reads TGTGCCAGCAGTCCGACCGCTCGGGAGCTACGCTACGAGCAGTACTTC. Its protein product is CASSPTARELRYEQYF.

This clone was observed a handful of times. The gene calls are TRBV5-6 and TRBJ2-1; TRBD2 might be the D (6 bases). The CDR3 has 14 residues. The V gene's germline CDR1 is SGHDT and CDR2 YYEEEE. The ends were cut back, 0 bases at V and 7 bases at J, with 11 bases in the middle. The CDR3 reads CASSLEARGNEQFF. CDR3 sequence (DNA): TGTGCCAGCAGCTTGGAGGCCCGGGGGAATGAGCAGTTCTTC.

The chain couples TRBV5-1 to TRBJ1-3; 7 nucleotides match TRBD1. Per the germline V gene, CDR1 is SGHRS and CDR2 is YFSETQ. Trimming removed 3 bases from V and 1 base from J; junction bases left unmatched: 22. The CDR3 is 21 residues long. The CDR3 coding sequence is TGCGCCAGCAGCTGGGGTTTCTTAGGGGGCCTTACCCCAAGATCTGGAAACACCATATATTTT. As protein: CASSWGFLGGLTPRSGNTIYF.

This chain links TRBV14 with TRBJ1-6, with D tentatively TRBD1 (5 bases). The CDR3 consists of 14 residues. The germline gives CDR1 SGHDN, CDR2 FVKESK. V lost 2 bases to trimming and J lost 10 bases, with 12 bases between them. CDR3 coding DNA: TGTGCCAGCAGCCAACTGGACCGGGGGTCACCCCTCCACTTT. Protein sequence: CASSQLDRGSPLHF.

This sequence joins TRBV5-4 and TRBJ2-1, with a tentative D call TRBD2 (6 bases). This CDR3 has 18 residues. V was trimmed by 4 bases and J by 8 bases, leaving 28 bases between them. The V gene's germline CDR1 is SGHNT and CDR2 YYREEE (reference sequence). CDR3 in DNA: TGTGCCAGCAGCGAAGCTAACCCCCTTACTAGCCCTGTCTATGAGCAGTTCTTC. It codes for CASSEANPLTSPVYEQFF.

This chain links TRBV9 with TRBJ2-5; TRBD2 aligns across 13 bases. The J segment lost 5 bases and the V segment lost 0 bases, leaving 4 bases of the junction unmatched. The CDR3 spans 16 residues. Germline lookup yields CDR1 SGDLS and CDR2 YYNGEE. The CDR3 DNA reads as TGTGCCAGCAGCGTAGGACTAGCGGGGGGTCGGGAGACCCAGTACTTC. This translates into CASSVGLAGGRETQYF.